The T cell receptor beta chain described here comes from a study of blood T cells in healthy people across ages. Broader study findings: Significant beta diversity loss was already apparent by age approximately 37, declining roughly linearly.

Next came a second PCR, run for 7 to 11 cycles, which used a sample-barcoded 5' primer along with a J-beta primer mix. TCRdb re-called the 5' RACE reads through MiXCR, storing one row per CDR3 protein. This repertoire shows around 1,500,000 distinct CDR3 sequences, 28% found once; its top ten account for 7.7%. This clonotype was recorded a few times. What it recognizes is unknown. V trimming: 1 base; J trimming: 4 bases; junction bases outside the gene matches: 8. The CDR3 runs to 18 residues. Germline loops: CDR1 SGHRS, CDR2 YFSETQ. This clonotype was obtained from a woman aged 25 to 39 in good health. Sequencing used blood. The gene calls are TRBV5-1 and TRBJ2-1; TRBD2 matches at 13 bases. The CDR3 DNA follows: TGCGCCAGCAGCTTGCGACGGACTAGCGGGAGTTGGTACAATGAGCAGTTCTTC. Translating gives CASSLRRTSGSWYNEQFF.